This T cell receptor beta chain came from a study of Graves' ophthalmopathy and Graves' hyperthyroidism. Overall study results and limits: Most expanded thyroid clonotypes above 0.001 frequency also appeared in blood.

This clonotype was observed a few times. As yet, its antigen is unknown. Moderate-to-severe activity, CAS at least 3, NOSPECS at least 4 and duration under 3 months characterized donors with ophthalmopathy. Researchers took RNA transcripts and amplified TCR beta CDR3 regions from them. The first round was an RT-PCR with HTBI primers, and the second round was a multiplex PCR. A single record per CDR3 protein comes from TCRdb applying MiXCR to the multiplex PCR reads. The data show roughly 480,000 distinct CDR3 sequences, about an eighth seen once. V was pared by 0 bases and J by 0 bases, with 7 bases of the junction left unmatched. The CDR3 covers 17 residues. Germline loops: CDR1 SGHRS, CDR2 YFSETQ.

Input material: blood. The TCR sequence derives from a woman in her thirties with Graves' ophthalmopathy. The genes are TRBV5-1 and TRBJ2-7; TRBD2 matches at 9 bases. Written as DNA, the CDR3 is TGCGCCAGCAGCTTGGGTGAACTAGCGGGCTACTCCTACGAGCAGTACTTC. Translated: CASSLGELAGYSYEQYF.